The entry below describes one TCR beta chain. The data are from a study of blood T cell repertoires in COVID-19. About the study: Some COVID-19 samples were acute and others convalescent; all came from the United States, Italy and Spain. Sources were T cells, B-cell-depleted T cells, or PBMCs; the material itself was cDNA or gDNA.

Sequenced by immunoSEQ multiplex PCR; TCRdb stores in-frame clones only, minus some. Here the sample spans about 280,000 clones, about 90% being singletons. The germline V gene encodes CDR1 MDHEN and CDR2 SYDVKM. The CDR3 runs to 14 residues. V lost 5 bases to trimming and J lost 3 bases, with 14 bases between them. Input material: peripheral blood. The TCR comes from a woman aged 45-65 years who had recovered from COVID-19. The chain joins TRBV28 to TRBJ2-7; weak D call: TRBD1 (6 bases). The CDR3 here is CASSAGQFHYEQYF. CDR3 nucleotides: TGTGCCAGCAGTGCCGGACAGTTCCACTACGAGCAGTACTTC.